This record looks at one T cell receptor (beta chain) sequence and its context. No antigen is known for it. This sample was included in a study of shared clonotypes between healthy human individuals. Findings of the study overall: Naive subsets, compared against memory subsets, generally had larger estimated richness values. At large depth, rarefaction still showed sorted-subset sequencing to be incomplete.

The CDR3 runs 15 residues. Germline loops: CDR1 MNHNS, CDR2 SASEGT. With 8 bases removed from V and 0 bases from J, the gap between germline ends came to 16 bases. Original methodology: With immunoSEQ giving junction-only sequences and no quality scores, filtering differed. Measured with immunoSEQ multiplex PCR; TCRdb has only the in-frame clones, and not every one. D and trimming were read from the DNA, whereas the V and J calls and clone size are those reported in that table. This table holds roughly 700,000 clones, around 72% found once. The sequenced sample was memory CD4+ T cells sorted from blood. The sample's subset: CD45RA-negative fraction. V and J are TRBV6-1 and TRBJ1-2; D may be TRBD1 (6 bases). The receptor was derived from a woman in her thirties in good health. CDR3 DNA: TGTGCCAGCTTAAGCGGGGGCACTGCTAACTATGGCTACACCTTC. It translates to CASLSGGTANYGYTF.